Below, 16 T cell receptor beta chains from the same sample are listed, as sequenced in a study of identical twins. MiXCR was run by TCRdb on the 5' RACE reads, yielding one entry per CDR3 protein. The sample carries about 530,000 distinct CDR3 sequences, 20% to 25% recorded once. The data also belong to a second study, concerning yellow fever vaccine responses in identical twins.

The sequencing sample was made of CD4+ T cells sorted from blood. The source is a woman aged 18-35 years in good health.

The chain uses TRBV14 and TRBJ1-2; no firm D call. Germline lookup yields CDR1 SGHDN and CDR2 FVKESK. CDR3 length: 15 residues. V was clipped by 4 bases and J by 0 bases, with 12 bases between them. DNA for the CDR3: TGTGCCAGCAGCCCCCGGACGGACCCTAACTATGGCTACACCTTC. Amino acid sequence: CASSPRTDPNYGYTF.

The chain carries TRBV12-3 or TRBV12-4 and TRBJ1-2; D unresolved. This CDR3 contains 12 residues. The V gene lost 4 bases and the J gene lost 8 bases, with 11 bases spanning the gap. The CDR3 spells CASSSDVPGYTF. The CDR3 DNA follows: TGTGCCAGCAGTTCAGACGTGCCGGGCTACACCTTC.

This clonotype appeared a few times. The chain recombines TRBV6-5 with TRBJ1-2, with 9 bases matching TRBD1. V shed 0 bases, J shed 8 bases, and the junction held 7 bases outside the gene matches. This CDR3 spans 15 amino acids. Germline CDR1 and CDR2: MNHEY and SVGAGI. The CDR3 reads CASSYSRQGVFGYTF. In DNA form, the CDR3 reads TGTGCCAGCAGTTACTCTCGACAGGGGGTCTTCGGCTACACCTTC.

The CDR3 spells CANKAGTNSYEQYF. The CDR3 DNA sequence: TGTGCCAACAAGGCCGGGACGAACTCCTACGAGCAGTACTTC. This chain uses TRBV2 with TRBJ2-7; D is possibly TRBD1 or TRBD2 (5 bases each). The CDR3 covers 14 residues. Germline V gives CDR1 SNHLY, CDR2 FYNNEI. With 10 bases removed from V and 0 bases from J, the gap between germline ends came to 16 bases.

The rearrangement links TRBV5-1 to TRBJ1-1, with D maybe TRBD1 (5 bases). Trimming took off 3 bases at V and 1 base at J, with 13 bases between the two ends. The CDR3 is made up of 15 amino acids. Germline V gene lookup returns CDR1 SGHRS and CDR2 YFSETQ. CDR3 region: CASSYRREANTEAFF. The CDR3 DNA sequence: TGCGCCAGCAGCTACCGCAGGGAGGCGAACACTGAAGCTTTCTTT.

This clonotype occurred a few times. The V gene is TRBV10-3, the J gene TRBJ2-2; unclear D gene. Trimming took off 4 bases at V and 0 bases at J, with 12 bases between the two ends. Germline CDR1 ENHRY, CDR2 SYGVKD. CDR3 size: 16 residues. CDR3 loop: CAISASHDANTGELFF. Here the CDR3 DNA reads TGTGCCATCAGTGCGTCCCATGACGCGAACACCGGGGAGCTGTTTTTT.

CDR3 DNA: TGTGCCAGCAGTGTGTTTGAGGGAATAAACACTGAAGCTTTCTTT. Protein sequence: CASSVFEGINTEAFF. This chain links TRBV2 with TRBJ1-1; D not certain. V dropped 4 bases and J dropped 2 bases, with 14 bases sitting between them. The CDR3 spans 15 residues. Germline V CDR1 and CDR2: SNHLY, FYNNEI.

This chain links TRBV4-1 with TRBJ2-5, with TRBD2 matching over 10 bases. The CDR3 is made up of 16 amino acids. CDR1 and CDR2 from the germline V gene are MGHRA and YSYEKL. The V gene end was trimmed by 3 bases and the J gene end by 5 bases; junction bases not matched to a gene: 9. For the CDR3, the DNA is TGCGCCAGCAGCCACCAAGGACTAGCGGACCCGGAGACCCAGTACTTC. Protein sequence: CASSHQGLADPETQYF.

This clonotype was seen a few times. The genes are TRBV6-5 and TRBJ2-7; D remains ambiguous. Trimming shortened V by 0 bases and J by 1 base, and 13 bases separated the two germline ends. Germline lookup yields CDR1 MNHEY and CDR2 SVGAGI. CDR3 length: 16 amino acids. CDR3 loop: CASSYSTDVWSYEQYF. The CDR3 coding sequence is TGTGCCAGCAGTTACTCGACGGATGTATGGTCCTACGAGCAGTACTTC.

This clonotype has at least ten counts. V usage is TRBV4-1 and J usage is TRBJ2-2; 13 bases map to TRBD2. J gave up 5 bases and V 7 bases, and 10 bases lay outside the gene matches. Germline values: CDR1 MGHRA, CDR2 YSYEKL. CDR3 length: 17 amino acids. CDR3 sequence reads: CASKMTSGRRGTGELFF. The CDR3 DNA follows: TGCGCCAGCAAGATGACTAGCGGGAGGCGGGGGACCGGGGAGCTGTTTTTT.

This sequence joins TRBV18 and TRBJ2-1, with no clear D. The CDR3 totals 13 residues. Trimming shortened V by 3 bases and J by 3 bases, and 6 bases separated the two germline ends. Germline V gene sequence: CDR1 KGHSH, CDR2 LQKENI. CDR3 sequence: CASSPQDYNEQFF. The CDR3 DNA reads TGTGCCAGCTCACCGCAGGACTACAATGAGCAGTTCTTC.

This chain joins TRBV5-5 and TRBJ2-3; 13 bases agree with TRBD2. Germline trimming cut 4 bases from V and 3 bases from J; bases unmatched to any gene: 5. Germline V gene lookup returns CDR1 SGHKS and CDR2 YYEKEE (reference sequence). The CDR3 covers 16 residues. The DNA for the CDR3 is TGTGCCAGCAGCCTGCCGACTAGCGGGGGGACAGATACGCAGTATTTT. It encodes CASSLPTSGGTDTQYF.

V gene TRBV20-1 combines with J gene TRBJ2-5, with D tentatively TRBD2 (6 bases). The V end lost 1 base, the J end lost 2 bases, and 11 bases lay between the germline ends. The CDR3 runs to 14 residues. In germline, CDR1 is DFQATT, CDR2 SNEGSKA (reference sequence). This chain's CDR3 is CSARAGGGQETQYF. CDR3 nucleotide sequence: TGCAGTGCTAGAGCCGGGGGAGGACAAGAGACCCAGTACTTC.

V usage is TRBV10-3 and J usage is TRBJ2-7, with TRBD2 as a possible D gene (6 bases). CDR3 length equals 15 residues. The germline V gene has CDR1 ENHRY and CDR2 SYGVKD. The V gene lost 6 bases and the J gene lost 0 bases, with 15 bases spanning the gap. CDR3 region: CAISDGTRSSYEQYF. The CDR3 region has the DNA TGTGCCATCAGCGACGGGACTCGGAGCTCCTACGAGCAGTACTTC.

This clonotype appeared a few times. V usage is TRBV28 and J usage is TRBJ1-5; 8 nucleotides match TRBD1. With V trimmed by 8 bases and J by 6 bases, 6 bases remained unmatched. Germline assignment: CDR1 MDHEN and CDR2 SYDVKM. The CDR3 is 13 residues long. The CDR3 DNA reads as TGTGCCAGCGATACGACAGGGGCTCAGCCCCAGCATTTT. Translation: CASDTTGAQPQHF.

This clonotype has a handful of counts. The chain recombines TRBV24-1 with TRBJ2-2; the D gene is possibly TRBD2 (6 bases). The CDR3 sequence is 14 residues long. The V gene lost 10 bases and the J gene lost 6 bases, with 17 bases spanning the gap. The germline gives CDR1 KGHDR, CDR2 SFDVKD. CDR3 loop: CATGGTSGPGELFF. CDR3 nucleotide sequence: TGTGCCACGGGGGGAACTTCTGGCCCCGGGGAGCTGTTTTTT.